This T cell receptor beta chain came from a study of OX40 agonist ivuxolimab in advanced cancers. Overall study context: Patients treated during dose escalation were battling hepatocellular carcinoma, melanoma, renal cell or head and neck cancer. The study's findings and limits: With doses of 0.1-3.0 mg/kg, partial responders showed among the lowest clonal expansion.

Clones were sequenced by immunoSEQ multiplex PCR, and TCRdb holds only the in-frame ones, with some missing. Of around 60,000 clones listed, about 80% are singletons. Germline trimming cut 3 bases from V and 6 bases from J; bases unmatched to any gene: 5. The CDR3 extends over 15 amino acids. CDR1 SGHNT and CDR2 YYREEE come from the germline V gene (reference sequence). Details on this clone: As yet, its antigen is unknown.

Samples of blood were obtained at baseline, on cycle 4 day 1, and on cycle 7 day 1. The rearrangement links TRBV5-4 to TRBJ2-2; TRBD1 matches at 10 bases. Here the sequenced sample was CD4+ or CD8+ T cells sorted from blood, taken in a trial of the OX40 agonist ivuxolimab. The receptor's source is an adult with an advanced solid tumor such as melanoma, head and neck, liver or kidney cancer. The DNA for the CDR3 is TGTGCCAGCAGCTCCCGAGGGACAGGGGCCGGGGAGCTGTTTTTT. As protein: CASSSRGTGAGELFF.